These T cell receptor beta chains were read from a single sample in a study of cytomegalovirus exposure and HLA in healthy donors. Here immunoSEQ multiplex PCR was the method, and the copy in TCRdb shows in-frame clones only, minus some. The data hold more than 130,000 clones, with around 77% observed a single time. Material for sequencing was PBMCs. Every receptor here comes from a woman aged 45-65 years in good health and CMV-seronegative. CDR3s include the opening cysteine and the closing phenylalanine or tryptophan. Each record gives: D gene, V gene, J gene, clone size, CDR3 DNA, CDR3 protein. D genes are given only for firm matches. For some rows the clone size is stated as once, few or many, or as a class when expanded; others skip it.

NA	TRBV6-5	TRBJ1-5	few	TGTGCCAGCAGTGAAGGCCCCGAGGGCCAGCCCCAGCATTTT	CASSEGPEGQPQHF
NA	TRBV29-1	TRBJ2-2	NA	TGCAGCGCGAGGGAACCTACCGGGGAGCTGTTTTTT	CSAREPTGELFF
TRBD1	TRBV5-1	TRBJ1-6	NA	TGCGCCAGCAGCGGAACAGGGGCGGACTATAATTCACCCCTCCACTTT	CASSGTGADYNSPLHF
TRBD2	TRBV27	TRBJ2-1	NA	TGTGCCAGCAGTTTGACTAGCGGGGGCCCTTACAATGAGCAGTTCTTC	CASSLTSGGPYNEQFF
TRBD2	TRBV5-1	TRBJ2-1	NA	TGCGCCAGCAGCGCAACACTAGCGGGGGATGAGCAGTTCTTC	CASSATLAGDEQFF
NA	TRBV27	TRBJ1-6	NA	TGTGCCAGCAGTTTAACAGGGCTAAGGGCCCTCCACTTT	CASSLTGLRALHF
TRBD1	TRBV5-1	TRBJ1-3	NA	TGCGCCAGCGGGACAGGGGACGCTGGAAACACCATATATTTT	CASGTGDAGNTIYF
NA	TRBV2	TRBJ1-6	NA	TGTGCCACCACCCTCCCTCAGGGCAGATCGCCCCTCCACTTT	CATTLPQGRSPLHF
TRBD1	TRBV7-8	TRBJ1-3	NA	TGTGCCAGCAGCCTGGACAGGGGCGCAGTGGGAAACACCATATATTTT	CASSLDRGAVGNTIYF
TRBD2	TRBV5-1	TRBJ2-7	NA	TGCGCCAGCAGCGCATACCCCAACGGGACTAGTATCCACGAGCAGTACTTC	CASSAYPNGTSIHEQYF
NA	TRBV5-4	TRBJ2-2	NA	TGTGCCAGCAGCGCTTCAGCCGGGGAGCTGTTTTTT	CASSASAGELFF
TRBD1	TRBV28	TRBJ1-1	NA	TGTGCCAGCTGGAGGACAGGGGAGAACGTAGCTTTCTTT	CASWRTGENVAFF
TRBD1	TRBV6-6	TRBJ1-6	medium-sized	TGTGCCAGCAACTTACAGGGGGTTAATTCACCCCTCCACTTT	CASNLQGVNSPLHF
TRBD1	TRBV6-5	TRBJ2-7	NA	TGTGCCAGCCGACGAAGACAGGGGGCGTCCCGCGAGCAGTACTTC	CASRRRQGASREQYF
NA	TRBV11-1	TRBJ2-1	NA	TGTGCCAGCAGCCGCACACTAGTTGCCTACAATGAGCAGTTCTTC	CASSRTLVAYNEQFF
NA	TRBV4-3	TRBJ2-3	NA	TGCGCCAGCAGCCAAGAAGGGGGGGCCGCAGATACGCAGTATTTT	CASSQEGGAADTQYF
NA	TRBV5-1	TRBJ1-6	once	TGCGCCAGCAGCCTCGGACTGAATTCACCCCTCCACTTT	CASSLGLNSPLHF
TRBD2	TRBV11-2	TRBJ2-1	NA	TGTGCCAGCAGCTTAGTTGGGACTAGAAATTCCAATGAGCAGTTCTTC	CASSLVGTRNSNEQFF
NA	TRBV25-1	TRBJ2-3	NA	TGTGCCAGCAGTAGGGGGGGGCCTGGCACAGATACGCAGTATTTT	CASSRGGPGTDTQYF
TRBD1	TRBV19	TRBJ2-1	few	TGTGCCAGTAGTATATATTCAGGGGGAAGTGAGCAGTTCTTC	CASSIYSGGSEQFF
TRBD2	TRBV27	TRBJ2-1	NA	TGTGCCAGCAGTGGACTATCGGGACTAGCCTACAATGAGCAGTTCTTC	CASSGLSGLAYNEQFF
NA	TRBV5-6	TRBJ1-5	few	TGTGCCAGCAGCTTGGGGACAGTGGGGGGCAATCAGCCCCAGCATTTT	CASSLGTVGGNQPQHF
NA	TRBV4-3	TRBJ2-2	NA	TGCGCCAGCAGCCGGTCGGGGGGCTATAACACCGGGGAGCTGTTTTTT	CASSRSGGYNTGELFF
NA	TRBV5-1	TRBJ1-1	NA	TGCGCCAGCAGCGCGGGGGCGGTTACTGAAGCTTTCTTT	CASSAGAVTEAFF
TRBD2	TRBV10-3	TRBJ2-3	NA	TGTGCCATCAGTGAGTCCAGCGGGGGGGCTGCTAGCACAGATACGCAGTATTTT	CAISESSGGAASTDTQYF
TRBD1	TRBV2	TRBJ2-7	NA	TGTGCCAGCAGCGAAACGCCAGGACAGGGGCGGAAGCAGTACTTC	CASSETPGQGRKQYF
NA	TRBV30	TRBJ2-3	NA	TGTGCCTGGAGTGTACCCCGGACAGCTAGCACAGATACGCAGTATTTT	CAWSVPRTASTDTQYF
TRBD1	TRBV5-4	TRBJ2-7	NA	TGTGCCAGCAGCCCTAAATCCGGGACAGGGATATACGAGCAGTACTTC	CASSPKSGTGIYEQYF
NA	TRBV19	TRBJ1-1	few	TGTGCCAGTAGAGTAGGGGAGAACACTGAAGCTTTCTTT	CASRVGENTEAFF
NA	TRBV7-2	TRBJ1-5	NA	TGTGCCAGCAGCCAGGACTATAGCAATCAGCCCCAGCATTTT	CASSQDYSNQPQHF
NA	TRBV6-4	TRBJ2-1	NA	TGTGCCAGCAGTATACGGACGGGGGCCTACAATGAGCAGTTCTTC	CASSIRTGAYNEQFF
NA	TRBV5-4	TRBJ1-2	NA	TGTGCCAGCAGCCGGGGGGCAGGGTTGGACTATGGCTACACCTTC	CASSRGAGLDYGYTF
NA	TRBV19	TRBJ1-3	NA	TGTGCCAGTAGTCTCAACAGGGAGACTGGAAACACCATATATTTT	CASSLNRETGNTIYF
TRBD2	TRBV4-2	TRBJ2-5	NA	TGTGCCAGCAGCCAAGCTAGCGGGGGATCGGGAGAGACCCAGTACTTC	CASSQASGGSGETQYF
TRBD1	TRBV14	TRBJ2-1	NA	TGTGCCACCTCGGACAGGGGCTCCTACAATGAGCAGTTCTTC	CATSDRGSYNEQFF
TRBD1	TRBV4-3	TRBJ1-2	NA	TGCGCCAGCAGCCAAGAACAGGGGTATGGCTACACCTTC	CASSQEQGYGYTF
NA	TRBV11-2	TRBJ1-2	NA	TGTGCCAGCAGCTTAGACCCGGGGGTAGCCTATGGCTACACCTTC	CASSLDPGVAYGYTF
NA	TRBV7-8	TRBJ2-7	NA	TGTGCCAGCAGCCAGGGCAGATCCTACGAGCAGTACTTC	CASSQGRSYEQYF
TRBD2	TRBV6-1	TRBJ2-7	once	TGTGCCAGCAGTGTGCGGCGGGGGGGGTACGAGCAGTACTTC	CASSVRRGGYEQYF
NA	TRBV4-2	TRBJ1-3	NA	TGTGCCAGCAGCCAAGTAACGGGCGGGCTTGGAAACACCATATATTTT	CASSQVTGGLGNTIYF
TRBD2	TRBV7-2	TRBJ2-7	NA	TGTGCCAGCAGCTTACAGGCTAGCGGGACCTACGAGCAGTACTTC	CASSLQASGTYEQYF
TRBD1	TRBV6-1	TRBJ2-3	few	TGTGCCAGCAGTGAACTTGGGACAGAGGCAGATACGCAGTATTTT	CASSELGTEADTQYF
NA	TRBV19	TRBJ2-3	NA	TGTGCCAGTTTGGACAGCGGGGTCACAGATACGCAGTATTTT	CASLDSGVTDTQYF
TRBD1	TRBV10-2	TRBJ1-2	NA	TGCGCCAGCAGTGAGGGGGACAGGGCAGGAGAGAACGGCTACACCTTC	CASSEGDRAGENGYTF
TRBD1	TRBV5-1	TRBJ1-1	once	TGCGCCAGCAGCAGACGGACAGGGCGGGACACTGAAGCTTTCTTT	CASSRRTGRDTEAFF
TRBD2	TRBV10-3	TRBJ2-1	once	TGTGCCATCACTAGCGGGGGGTACAATGAGCAGTTCTTC	CAITSGGYNEQFF
TRBD2	TRBV7-2	TRBJ2-5	NA	TGTGCCAGCAGCTTAATTCCTGTTAGCGGGGAAGAGACCCAGTACTTC	CASSLIPVSGEETQYF
TRBD2	TRBV7-2	TRBJ2-3	NA	TGTGCCAGCAGCTTAGCGTGGAGTGGCGGGGGGGCCTACCATACGCAGTATTTT	CASSLAWSGGGAYHTQYF
TRBD2	TRBV6-4	TRBJ2-3	NA	TGTGCCAGCAGTGAGGCTAGCGGGGGGGCCTCGACGCAGTATTTT	CASSEASGGASTQYF
TRBD1	TRBV5-1	TRBJ2-5	few	TGCGCCAGCAGCACGGGGACAGGGCGTGTGGAGACCCAGTACTTC	CASSTGTGRVETQYF
TRBD1	TRBV7-9	TRBJ1-3	NA	TGTGCCAGCAGCTCTCTTTTGACAGGGAGATCTGGAAACACCATATATTTT	CASSSLLTGRSGNTIYF
NA	TRBV7-3	TRBJ2-2	NA	TGTGCCAGCAGCCCGGACATCTACACCGGGGAGCTGTTTTTT	CASSPDIYTGELFF
TRBD1	TRBV6-6	TRBJ1-5	NA	TGTGCCAGCAGCAGACAGGGCTCCGGACATTTT	CASSRQGSGHF
TRBD1	TRBV10-3	TRBJ2-5	few	TGTGCCATCAGTGAGTCGGGACAGAATCAAGAGACCCAGTACTTC	CAISESGQNQETQYF
NA	TRBV4-1	TRBJ2-7	NA	TGCGCCAGCAGCCAAGGCGTGCAGTACTTC	CASSQGVQYF
TRBD1	TRBV18	TRBJ1-6	NA	TGTGCCAGCTCTCAACAGGGGGCACGATCACCCCTCCACTTT	CASSQQGARSPLHF
NA	TRBV10-2	TRBJ2-5	NA	TGCGCCAGCAGTGAGGCTTCGCCTAGTAAAGAGACCCAGTACTTC	CASSEASPSKETQYF